The rows below give T cell receptor beta chains drawn from one sample of a study of cytomegalovirus exposure and HLA in healthy donors. Measured with immunoSEQ multiplex PCR; TCRdb has only the in-frame clones, and not every one. Among about 150,000 clones, around three quarters were seen once, and the ten largest hold about 4%. Sequencing used PBMCs. The receptors here all came from a woman between 35 and 50 years old in good health and CMV-seronegative. The CDR3 runs from the conserved cysteine through the conserved F or W. Each record gives: CDR3 length, J gene, D gene, clone size, V gene, CDR3 protein, CDR3 DNA. D genes are given only for firm matches. Only some rows state a clone size, as once, few, many or a class for expanded clones.

cdr3_length: 15
j_call: TRBJ2-7
d_call: TRBD2
clone_size: NA
v_call: TRBV30
cdr3_aa: CAWKVRLAGDYEQYF
cdr3_nt: TGTGCCTGGAAAGTCAGACTAGCGGGGGATTACGAGCAGTACTTC

cdr3_length: 17
j_call: TRBJ2-1
d_call: TRBD1
clone_size: NA
v_call: TRBV9
cdr3_aa: CASSVEPGQGAYNEQFF
cdr3_nt: TGTGCCAGCAGCGTAGAGCCGGGACAGGGGGCGTACAATGAGCAGTTCTTC

cdr3_length: 15
j_call: TRBJ2-2
d_call: TRBD2
clone_size: few
v_call: TRBV9
cdr3_aa: CASRTAGGSWGELFF
cdr3_nt: TGTGCCAGCAGAACAGCGGGGGGATCCTGGGGGGAGCTGTTTTTT

cdr3_length: 15
j_call: TRBJ1-2
d_call: TRBD1
clone_size: NA
v_call: TRBV5-4
cdr3_aa: CASSLLRDRFYGYTF
cdr3_nt: TGTGCCAGCAGCTTGCTCCGGGACAGGTTCTATGGCTACACCTTC

cdr3_length: 14
j_call: TRBJ1-6
d_call: TRBD1
clone_size: NA
v_call: TRBV11-3
cdr3_aa: CASSLQGAGSPLHF
cdr3_nt: TGTGCCAGCAGCTTACAGGGGGCAGGCTCACCCCTCCACTTT

cdr3_length: 15
j_call: TRBJ1-6
d_call: TRBD1
clone_size: NA
v_call: TRBV19
cdr3_aa: CASSLDREGNSPLHF
cdr3_nt: TGTGCCAGTAGTCTTGACAGGGAAGGTAATTCACCCCTCCACTTT

cdr3_length: 16
j_call: TRBJ2-3
d_call: TRBD2
clone_size: NA
v_call: TRBV9
cdr3_aa: CASSVGTSGRTDTQYF
cdr3_nt: TGTGCCAGCAGCGTTGGGACTAGCGGGAGAACAGATACGCAGTATTTT

cdr3_length: 15
j_call: TRBJ2-5
d_call: NA
clone_size: NA
v_call: TRBV5-1
cdr3_aa: CASSLVGGAQETQYF
cdr3_nt: TGCGCCAGCAGCTTGGTAGGGGGAGCACAAGAGACCCAGTACTTC

cdr3_length: 17
j_call: TRBJ1-5
d_call: TRBD1
clone_size: NA
v_call: TRBV19
cdr3_aa: CASSISPGQGAGQPQHF
cdr3_nt: TGTGCCAGTAGTATTTCCCCGGGACAGGGGGCAGGACAGCCCCAGCATTTT

cdr3_length: 15
j_call: TRBJ2-3
d_call: TRBD2
clone_size: once
v_call: TRBV7-9
cdr3_aa: CASSGAGLDVDTQYF
cdr3_nt: TGTGCCAGCAGCGGGGCGGGACTAGATGTAGATACGCAGTATTTT

cdr3_length: 15
j_call: TRBJ1-1
d_call: NA
clone_size: NA
v_call: TRBV11-2
cdr3_aa: CASSSPLRTTTEAFF
cdr3_nt: TGTGCCAGCAGCTCTCCCCTTCGGACAACCACTGAAGCTTTCTTT

cdr3_length: 14
j_call: TRBJ1-1
d_call: TRBD1
clone_size: NA
v_call: TRBV9
cdr3_aa: CASSVSGAGGEAFF
cdr3_nt: TGTGCCAGCAGCGTATCTGGCGCAGGGGGTGAAGCTTTCTTT

cdr3_length: 17
j_call: TRBJ2-3
d_call: NA
clone_size: NA
v_call: TRBV30
cdr3_aa: CAWSLLGAGSIPDTQYF
cdr3_nt: TGTGCCTGGAGTCTCCTAGGGGCAGGGTCTATCCCAGATACGCAGTATTTT

cdr3_length: 15
j_call: TRBJ2-5
d_call: TRBD1
clone_size: NA
v_call: TRBV5-1
cdr3_aa: CASSLRQGKGETQYF
cdr3_nt: TGCGCCAGCAGCCTCCGACAGGGGAAGGGCGAGACCCAGTACTTC

cdr3_length: 15
j_call: TRBJ1-3
d_call: TRBD1
clone_size: NA
v_call: TRBV11-2
cdr3_aa: CASSLRGQPRNTIYF
cdr3_nt: TGTGCCAGCAGCCTTCGGGGACAGCCGAGAAACACCATATATTTT

cdr3_length: 15
j_call: TRBJ1-5
d_call: NA
clone_size: NA
v_call: TRBV5-1
cdr3_aa: CASSLTGGTSGPQHF
cdr3_nt: TGCGCCAGCAGCCTCACAGGCGGCACATCTGGGCCCCAGCATTTT

cdr3_length: 16
j_call: TRBJ2-1
d_call: NA
clone_size: NA
v_call: TRBV7-9
cdr3_aa: CASSDFDLRSYNEQFF
cdr3_nt: TGTGCCAGCAGCGACTTTGATCTAAGGTCCTACAATGAGCAGTTCTTC

cdr3_length: 14
j_call: TRBJ2-3
d_call: NA
clone_size: few
v_call: TRBV7-9
cdr3_aa: CASSPRGEKDTQYF
cdr3_nt: TGTGCCAGCAGCCCCAGGGGAGAGAAAGATACGCAGTATTTT

cdr3_length: 15
j_call: TRBJ2-7
d_call: TRBD1
clone_size: NA
v_call: TRBV5-1
cdr3_aa: CASSLEGGSSYEQYF
cdr3_nt: TGCGCCAGCAGCTTGGAAGGGGGCAGCTCCTACGAGCAGTACTTC

cdr3_length: 14
j_call: TRBJ1-1
d_call: TRBD1
clone_size: NA
v_call: TRBV10-3
cdr3_aa: CAIRSGGADTEAFF
cdr3_nt: TGTGCCATCAGATCAGGGGGCGCGGACACTGAAGCTTTCTTT

cdr3_length: 13
j_call: TRBJ1-2
d_call: NA
clone_size: NA
v_call: TRBV19
cdr3_aa: CASSSPGSYGYTF
cdr3_nt: TGTGCCAGTAGTAGCCCAGGAAGCTATGGCTACACCTTC

cdr3_length: 14
j_call: TRBJ1-4
d_call: NA
clone_size: few
v_call: TRBV5-5
cdr3_aa: CASSAGTTNEKLFF
cdr3_nt: TGTGCCAGCAGCGCGGGGACAACTAATGAAAAACTGTTTTTT

cdr3_length: 15
j_call: TRBJ2-1
d_call: TRBD1
clone_size: NA
v_call: TRBV7-9
cdr3_aa: CASSTPGTGVNEQFF
cdr3_nt: TGTGCCAGCAGCACACCCGGGACAGGGGTCAATGAGCAGTTCTTC

cdr3_length: 14
j_call: TRBJ2-7
d_call: TRBD1
clone_size: NA
v_call: TRBV5-1
cdr3_aa: CASSFGQGETEQYF
cdr3_nt: TGCGCCAGCAGCTTCGGACAGGGGGAGACCGAGCAGTACTTC

cdr3_length: 14
j_call: TRBJ1-2
d_call: NA
clone_size: NA
v_call: TRBV6-4
cdr3_aa: CASSESGYERGYTF
cdr3_nt: TGTGCCAGCAGTGAATCCGGGTATGAGCGTGGCTACACCTTC

cdr3_length: 14
j_call: TRBJ1-2
d_call: NA
clone_size: few
v_call: TRBV5-6
cdr3_aa: CASTLPRVNYGYTF
cdr3_nt: TGTGCCAGCACCCTGCCCAGGGTTAACTATGGCTACACCTTC

cdr3_length: 15
j_call: TRBJ2-3
d_call: NA
clone_size: NA
v_call: TRBV5-1
cdr3_aa: CASSRLGGVGDTQYF
cdr3_nt: TGCGCCAGCAGCCGCCTCGGGGGAGTGGGAGATACGCAGTATTTT

cdr3_length: 16
j_call: TRBJ2-1
d_call: NA
clone_size: NA
v_call: TRBV11-3
cdr3_aa: CASSLDGTTSYNEQFF
cdr3_nt: TGTGCCAGCAGCTTAGATGGGACAACCTCTTACAATGAGCAGTTCTTC

cdr3_length: 12
j_call: TRBJ2-7
d_call: NA
clone_size: NA
v_call: TRBV2
cdr3_aa: CASSVQAYEQYF
cdr3_nt: TGTGCCAGCAGTGTACAAGCCTACGAGCAGTACTTC

cdr3_length: 14
j_call: TRBJ1-1
d_call: NA
clone_size: NA
v_call: TRBV5-6
cdr3_aa: CASRAGTTLPEAFF
cdr3_nt: TGTGCCAGCAGGGCAGGCACAACTCTTCCTGAAGCTTTCTTT

cdr3_length: 12
j_call: TRBJ1-2
d_call: NA
clone_size: NA
v_call: TRBV28
cdr3_aa: CASSRGSYGYTF
cdr3_nt: TGTGCCAGCAGTCGGGGAAGCTATGGCTACACCTTC